Following are 10 T cell receptor beta chains from one sample sequenced in a study of T cells in narcolepsy. Profiling relied on immunoSEQ multiplex PCR, and the TCRdb table lists in-frame clones only, not all of them. Of some 34,000 clones listed, 81% were seen once; the top ten hold around 2%. Sequencing was performed on memory (CD45RA-) CD4+ T cells from blood. The source of these receptors is a human donor in good health.

The chain joins TRBV7-8 to TRBJ1-2, with D possibly being TRBD1 (5 bases). Germline CDR1 reads SGHVS; CDR2 reads FQNEAQ. This CDR3 has 11 residues. The germline V and J ends were trimmed by 3 bases and 8 bases, with 7 bases remaining between them. The CDR3 loop reads CASSFGDGYTF. The DNA for the CDR3 is TGTGCCAGCAGCTTCGGGGACGGCTACACCTTC.

V gene TRBV6-1 combines with J gene TRBJ1-3; D perhaps matches TRBD1 (6 bases). This CDR3 spans 16 amino acids. Trimming took 0 bases from V and 4 from J, leaving 13 bases between them. Germline loops: CDR1 MNHNS, CDR2 SASEGT. The DNA of the CDR3 is TGTGCCAGCAGTGAAGCGCTTCTGGGGGGCGGAAACACCATATATTTT. This sequence encodes CASSEALLGGGNTIYF.

The rearrangement joins TRBV18 to TRBJ2-5; TRBD1 matches 7 bases. The J call may be incorrect, as the DNA end agrees better with TRBJ2-7. CDR1 KGHSH and CDR2 LQKENI come from the germline V gene. The CDR3 loop spans 16 amino acids. The CDR3 loop reads CASSPAVAGGRNEQYF. The CDR3 region has the DNA TGTGCCAGCTCACCCGCAGTGGCAGGGGGACGAAACGAGCAGTACTTC.

This clone has just a few counts. The chain couples TRBV5-1 to TRBJ2-3; 9 bases line up with TRBD2. The CDR3 runs to 17 residues. After removal of 4 bases from V and 3 bases from J, the junction contained 12 bases not matched to a gene. Germline values: CDR1 SGHRS, CDR2 YFSETQ. The chain's CDR3 is CASSPRASGISTDTQYF. DNA of the CDR3: TGCGCCAGCAGCCCCAGGGCTAGCGGGATTTCGACAGATACGCAGTATTTT.

The rearrangement uses TRBV5-6 and TRBJ1-4; D gene ambiguous. This CDR3 has 16 residues. V dropped 2 bases and J dropped 8 bases, with 19 bases sitting between them. Germline loops: CDR1 SGHDT, CDR2 YYEEEE. CDR3: CASSFGYSGSGEKLFF. The CDR3 bases are TGTGCCAGCAGCTTTGGGTATTCGGGTTCGGGCGAAAAACTGTTTTTT.

The chain employs TRBV6-6 and TRBJ1-1; TRBD1 aligns across 9 bases. Per the germline V gene, CDR1 is MNHNY and CDR2 is SVGAGI (reference sequence). J lost 4 bases, V lost 7 bases, and 13 bases had no gene match. The CDR3 is made up of 16 amino acids. CDR3 amino acids: CASTHGTGMGGTEAFF. For the CDR3, the DNA is TGTGCCAGCACCCACGGGACAGGGATGGGGGGCACTGAAGCTTTCTTT.

This chain joins TRBV30 and TRBJ2-7; D is possibly TRBD1 (5 bases). V lost 4 bases, J lost 5 bases, and 9 bases lay in between. The length of the CDR3 is 11 residues. Germline V gives CDR1 GTSNPN, CDR2 SVGIG (reference sequence). CDR3 amino acids: CAWTGFDEQYF. The CDR3 region has the DNA TGTGCCTGGACAGGGTTCGACGAGCAGTACTTC.

The chain couples TRBV2 to TRBJ2-5; 7 nucleotides match TRBD1. This CDR3 has 15 residues. CDR1 is SNHLY, CDR2 FYNNEI, per germline. Trimming removed 6 bases from V and 4 bases from J; junction bases left unmatched: 11. As DNA, the CDR3 is TGTGCCAGCAGCCGAACCCTAGGGGGCGGAGAGACCCAGTACTTC. Protein product: CASSRTLGGGETQYF.

This chain uses TRBV7-8 with TRBJ1-4; 7 bases fit TRBD1. V was clipped by 8 bases and J by 4 bases; unmatched bases: 4. The CDR3 is made up of 13 amino acids. Germline loops: CDR1 SGHVS, CDR2 FQNEAQ. The CDR3 DNA follows: TGTGCCAGCCAGGGACAGCTTAATGAAAAACTGTTTTTT. Its protein is CASQGQLNEKLFF. The full variable domain, rest sourced from reference TRBV7-8 and TRBJ1-4, is GAGVSQSPRYKVAKRGQDVALRCDPISGHVSLFWYQQALGQGPEFLTYFQNEAQLDKSGLPSDRFFAERPEGSVSTLKIQRTQQEDSAVYLCASQGQLNEKLFFGSGTQLSVL.

This CDR3 is CASSALISAGYTF. For the CDR3, the DNA is TGTGCCAGCAGTGCCCTGATTTCCGCAGGCTACACCTTC. V gene TRBV6-5 combines with J gene TRBJ1-2; D is uncertain. The germline V gene has CDR1 MNHEY and CDR2 SVGAGI. V was shortened by 5 bases and J by 8 bases, with 15 bases between the two germline ends. The CDR3 sequence is 13 residues long.